This TCR beta chain was captured by sequencing in a study of cytomegalovirus exposure and HLA in healthy donors. These donors counted as nominally healthy when sampled, but unrecorded immune exposures were likely. A remark on this clone: The antigen remains unidentified.

Study-level points and caveats: Across donors, presence/absence analyses took sequencing depth to be roughly uniform. Among TCR beta chains, those listed as cytomegalovirus-associated numbered about 150. According to an earlier analysis, most TCR beta V segments yielded productive rearrangements about 90% or about 30% of the time.

PCR used 60 Vbeta primers and 13 Jbeta primers. The protocol was immunoSEQ multiplex PCR, while the TCRdb copy is restricted to in-frame clones and leaves out a portion. The sample has 95,000 to 100,000 clones, about 85% seen once. Trimming left V 3 bases short and J 6 bases short, with 19 bases between. Germline V CDR1 and CDR2: SGHTA, FQGNSA. The CDR3 has 16 amino acids. This receptor was identified in a man aged 25 to 40 in good health and CMV-seronegative. Sequenced material: PBMCs. The chain recombines TRBV7-2 with TRBJ2-3; a possible D gene is TRBD2 (6 bases). Here the CDR3 reads CASSFDPLGTWDTQYF. DNA for the CDR3: TGTGCCAGCAGCTTCGACCCACTTGGGACTTGGGATACGCAGTATTTT.